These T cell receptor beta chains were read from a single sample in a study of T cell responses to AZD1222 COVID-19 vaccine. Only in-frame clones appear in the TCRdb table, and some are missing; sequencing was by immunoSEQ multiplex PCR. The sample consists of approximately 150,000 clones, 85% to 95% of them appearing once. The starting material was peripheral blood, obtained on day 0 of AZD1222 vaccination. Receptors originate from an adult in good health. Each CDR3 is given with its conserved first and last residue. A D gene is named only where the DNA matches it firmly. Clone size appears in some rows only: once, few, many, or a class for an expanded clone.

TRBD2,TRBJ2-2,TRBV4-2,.,CASSQVSGRSTGELFF,TGTGCCAGCAGCCAAGTTAGCGGGAGGAGTACCGGGGAGCTGTTTTTT
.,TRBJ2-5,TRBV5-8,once,CASSLGAEGTQYF,TGTGCCAGCAGCTTGGGGGCAGAAGGGACCCAGTACTTC
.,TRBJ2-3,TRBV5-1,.,CASSDYGTSKGRDTQYF,TGCGCCAGCAGCGACTATGGGACTTCAAAGGGACGAGATACGCAGTATTTT
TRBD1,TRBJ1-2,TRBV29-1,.,CSVTGAVSYGYTF,TGCAGCGTTACAGGGGCTGTATCCTATGGCTACACCTTC
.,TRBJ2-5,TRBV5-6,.,CASSLTFGETQYF,TGTGCCAGCAGCTTGACATTCGGTGAGACCCAGTACTTC
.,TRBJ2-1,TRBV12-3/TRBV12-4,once,CASTADTYNEQFF,TGTGCCAGCACCGCGGACACCTACAATGAGCAGTTCTTC
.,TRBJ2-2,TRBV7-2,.,CASSSDTGELFF,TGTGCCAGCAGCTCAGACACCGGGGAGCTGTTTTTT
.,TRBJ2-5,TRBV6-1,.,CASSELDRNREPQYF,TGTGCCAGCAGTGAACTCGACAGAAACCGGGAGCCCCAGTACTTC
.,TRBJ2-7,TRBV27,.,CASSFGAGNLYEQYF,.
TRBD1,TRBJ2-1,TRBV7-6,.,CASSLSYGTGLNEQFF,TGTGCCAGCAGCTTATCTTATGGGACAGGCCTCAATGAGCAGTTCTTC
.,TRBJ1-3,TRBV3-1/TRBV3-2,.,CASSRGSSGNTIYF,TGTGCCAGCAGCCGAGGAAGCTCTGGAAACACCATATATTTT
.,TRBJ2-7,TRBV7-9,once,CASSRDYEQYF,TGTGCCAGCAGCCGTGACTACGAGCAGTACTTC
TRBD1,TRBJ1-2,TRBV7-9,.,CASSSTGGADYGYTF,TGTGCCAGCAGCTCTACAGGGGGCGCCGACTATGGCTACACCTTC
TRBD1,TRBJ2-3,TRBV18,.,CASSPFDSGQVRDTQYF,TGTGCCAGCTCACCATTCGACTCAGGACAGGTCAGAGATACGCAGTATTTT
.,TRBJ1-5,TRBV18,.,CASSLSRDSSNQPQHF,TGTGCCAGCTCTCTAAGCAGGGATTCGAGCAATCAGCCCCAGCATTTT
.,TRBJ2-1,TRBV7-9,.,CASSSGGPFYNEQFF,TGTGCCAGCAGCTCCGGGGGGCCCTTCTACAATGAGCAGTTCTTC
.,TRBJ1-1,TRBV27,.,CASSLNENTEAFF,TGTGCCAGCAGTTTAAATGAGAACACTGAAGCTTTCTTT
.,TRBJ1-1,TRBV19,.,CASSIGATNTEAFF,TGTGCCAGTAGTATAGGGGCAACAAACACTGAAGCTTTCTTT
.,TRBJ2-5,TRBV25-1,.,CASAGDEYQETQYF,TGTGCCAGTGCAGGCGACGAGTATCAAGAGACCCAGTACTTC
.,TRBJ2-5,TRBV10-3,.,CAISEVARQETQYF,TGTGCCATCAGTGAGGTCGCGCGACAAGAGACCCAGTACTTC
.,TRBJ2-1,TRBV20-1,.,CSPARNEQFF,TGCAGCCCAGCACGGAATGAGCAGTTCTTC
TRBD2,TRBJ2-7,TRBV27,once,CASSPGGGTSVYEQYF,TGTGCCAGCAGTCCGGGAGGGGGGACTAGCGTCTACGAGCAGTACTTC
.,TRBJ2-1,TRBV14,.,CASSQAGGGGPFF,TGTGCCAGCAGCCAAGCTGGGGGCGGAGGTCCGTTCTTC
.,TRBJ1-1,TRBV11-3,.,CASSLGVNTEAFF,TGTGCCAGCAGCTTAGGGGTGAACACTGAAGCTTTCTTT
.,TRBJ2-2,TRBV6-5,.,CASATENTGELFF,TGTGCCAGCGCGACAGAAAACACCGGGGAGCTGTTTTTT
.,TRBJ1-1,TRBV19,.,CASSPRARNTEAFF,TGTGCCAGTAGCCCTCGAGCCAGGAACACTGAAGCTTTCTTT
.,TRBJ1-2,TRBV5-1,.,CASTLAPLQGWIKGYTF,TGCGCCAGCACCCTGGCCCCATTACAGGGTTGGATAAAGGGCTACACCTTC
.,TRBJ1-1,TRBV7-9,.,CASSFHGRGITEAFF,TGTGCCAGCAGCTTCCACGGCAGGGGCATCACTGAAGCTTTCTTT